One sample yielded the 5 T cell receptor beta chains listed below, sequenced in a study of PD-1 blockade in classical Hodgkin lymphoma. The table came from immunoSEQ multiplex PCR; TCRdb's copy has only in-frame clones and leaves some out. The table lists around 91,000 clones, more than 80% of them singletons. Relapses following autologous stem cell transplantation were seen in all patients, with brentuximab vedotin exposure varying. The sample in question was peripheral blood mononuclear cells (PBMCs), obtained before the second cycle of nivolumab. Every receptor here comes from a human donor with classical Hodgkin lymphoma.

The gene calls are TRBV7-6 and TRBJ2-2, with 10 bases matching TRBD2. Per germline, CDR1 SGHVS and CDR2 FNYEAQ. This CDR3 region has 18 residues. The V and J ends lost 1 base and 2 bases, in that order; junction bases with no gene match: 7. CDR3 sequence reads: CASSLVDGLAVNTGELFF. For the CDR3, the DNA is TGTGCCAGCAGCTTAGTGGACGGACTAGCGGTTAACACCGGGGAGCTGTTTTTT. Variable domain in full (rest from reference TRBV7-6 and TRBJ2-2): GAGVSQSPRYKVTKRGQDVALRCDPISGHVSLYWYRQALGQGPEFLTYFNYEAQQDKSGLPNDRFSAERPEGSISTLTIQRTEQRDSAMYRCASSLVDGLAVNTGELFFGEGSRLTVL.

The rearrangement joins TRBV30 to TRBJ2-2; D is perhaps TRBD1 (5 bases). CDR3 length equals 14 residues. Germline values: CDR1 GTSNPN, CDR2 SVGIG (reference sequence). Trimming took 5 bases from V and 1 from J, leaving 11 bases between them. In nucleotides, the CDR3 is TGTGCCTGGGCTCCAGGGTGGAACACCGGGGAGCTGTTTTTT. This translates into CAWAPGWNTGELFF.

This sequence joins TRBV7-9 and TRBJ2-7; 13 positions agree with TRBD2. The ends lost 5 bases at V and 4 bases at J; junction bases unmatched: 14. The CDR3 is made up of 18 amino acids. Germline assignment: CDR1 SEHNR and CDR2 FQNEAQ (reference sequence). CDR3 protein: CASSEDTRTTSGRYEQYF. CDR3 nucleotide sequence: TGTGCCAGCAGCGAGGATACGAGGACGACTAGCGGGAGGTACGAGCAGTACTTC.

Points on this clone: A much larger clone lies one base from this, so it may be a read error. This CDR3 fails to terminate in the conserved phenylalanine or tryptophan, so it likely reflects a read error. J is TRBJ1-2 and V is TRBV6-5; 7 bases are shared with TRBD1. The V and J ends lost 6 bases and 6 bases, in that order; junction bases with no gene match: 10. Germline assignment: CDR1 MNHEY and CDR2 SVGAGI. The CDR3 has 14 residues. CDR3 sequence: CASRPTGFEDGYTL. As DNA, the CDR3 is TGTGCCAGCAGACCGACAGGGTTTGAGGATGGCTACACCCTC.

This clone was seen many times. The V call is TRBV4-2, the J call TRBJ2-1, with TRBD2 matching 8 bases. CDR3 length: 17 residues. V dropped 1 base and J dropped 5; count of bases not matched to a gene: 10. Looked up from germline, CDR1 is LGHNA and CDR2 is YNFKEQ. The CDR3 region is CASSQATGGGANNEQFF. The CDR3 nucleotides are TGTGCCAGCAGCCAAGCGACGGGAGGGGGGGCAAACAATGAGCAGTTCTTC.